The 25 T cell receptor beta chains in this list originate from one sample, sequenced in a study of T cell responses to AZD1222 COVID-19 vaccine. Using immunoSEQ multiplex PCR, the repertoire was profiled, and TCRdb retains in-frame clones only, with some absent. The profile shows 150,000 to 200,000 clones, about 85% of them singletons. The sample here was peripheral blood, taken on day 0 of AZD1222 vaccination. The receptor source for this set is an adult in good health.

This clone was detected a few times. The rearrangement links TRBV27 to TRBJ1-6; no clear D. Germline assignment: CDR1 MNHEY and CDR2 SMNVEV (reference sequence). CDR3 length: 13 residues. V was pared by 10 bases and J by 0 bases, with 7 bases between. As DNA, the CDR3 is TGTGCCACCCGGGGCTCCTATAATTCACCCCTCCACTTT. It yields the protein CATRGSYNSPLHF.

The chain has TRBV18 and TRBJ2-7; 8 bases are a match to TRBD1. V shed 3 bases, J shed 2 bases, and the junction held 3 bases outside the gene matches. The CDR3 covers 14 residues. Germline CDR1 KGHSH, CDR2 LQKENI. The CDR3 loop reads CASSPYRGAYEQYF. The CDR3 coding sequence is TGTGCCAGCTCACCCTACAGGGGGGCCTACGAGCAGTACTTC.

The chain recombines TRBV27 with TRBJ2-3; TRBD2 aligns across 9 bases. The V gene's germline CDR1 is MNHEY and CDR2 SMNVEV (reference sequence). This CDR3 is built from 15 residues. V shed 5 bases and J 1 base; nucleotides not matched to a gene: 4. Here the CDR3 DNA reads TGTGCCAGCAGTAAACAGCGGGAGGGCACAGATACGCAGTATTTT. This encodes CASSKQREGTDTQYF.

The chain employs TRBV11-2 and TRBJ1-5, with unresolved D. V was shortened by 3 bases and J by 4 bases, with 7 bases between the two germline ends. This CDR3 region has 13 residues. CDR1 is SGHAT, CDR2 FQNNGV, per germline. CDR3: CASSFTANQPQHF. In DNA, the CDR3 is TGTGCCAGCAGCTTTACAGCAAATCAGCCCCAGCATTTT.

The gene calls are TRBV20-1 and TRBJ1-6, with D possibly being TRBD1 (6 bases). Germline V CDR1 and CDR2: DFQATT, SNEGSKA (reference sequence). V lost 3 bases to trimming and J lost 5 bases, with 11 bases between them. The CDR3 is 14 residues long. The CDR3 region has the DNA TGCAGTGCTAGTTCCGACAGGAATAATTCACCCCTCCACTTT. Its translation: CSASSDRNNSPLHF.

This chain uses TRBV20-1 with TRBJ2-7; D call uncertain. The CDR3 spans 11 residues. Deletions cut 0 bases from V and 8 bases from J, with 8 bases between. From germline, CDR1 is DFQATT and CDR2 SNEGSKA (reference sequence). DNA of the CDR3: TGCAGTGCTAGAGATTCCCATAAGCAGTACTTC. Its protein product is CSARDSHKQYF.

The V gene is TRBV9, the J gene TRBJ2-1, with TRBD2 matching over 7 bases. Germline values: CDR1 SGDLS, CDR2 YYNGEE. The CDR3 spans 14 residues. After removal of 4 bases from V and 4 bases from J, the junction contained 5 bases not matched to a gene. CDR3 sequence (DNA): TGTGCCAGCAGCCCGGGGGGAGGGTACAATGAGCAGTTCTTC. It yields the protein CASSPGGGYNEQFF.

V usage is TRBV4-1 and J usage is TRBJ2-7, with D possibly being TRBD2 (6 bases). Trimming stripped 0 bases from V and 7 bases from J, with 16 bases between. Per the germline V gene, CDR1 is MGHRA and CDR2 is YSYEKL. CDR3 length: 15 residues. Written as DNA, the CDR3 is TGCGCCAGCAGCCAAGAATGGACTGGAGGGAGGGAGCAGTACTTC. It encodes CASSQEWTGGREQYF.

The chain recombines TRBV5-1 with TRBJ2-7, with 9 bases that match TRBD1. The CDR3 is made up of 14 amino acids. Trimming removed 4 bases from V and 6 bases from J; junction bases left unmatched: 8. Germline lookup yields CDR1 SGHRS and CDR2 YFSETQ. The CDR3 DNA sequence: TGCGCCAGCAGCATTACAGGGGGCTTGGCCGAGCAGTACTTC. Translated, it gives CASSITGGLAEQYF.

The chain combines TRBV27 with TRBJ1-2, with D maybe TRBD1 (5 bases). Germline assignment: CDR1 MNHEY and CDR2 SMNVEV (reference sequence). V gave up 5 bases and J gave up 6 bases, with 13 bases separating them. CDR3 length: 13 amino acids. The CDR3 DNA reads as TGTGCCAGCAGTACGTCAGGGTGGGATGGCTACACCTTC. This codes for CASSTSGWDGYTF.

This clone occurred once. V and J are TRBV7-2 and TRBJ2-5, with D possibly TRBD1 on 5 matching bases. The CDR3 is 13 residues long. CDR1 is SGHTA, CDR2 FQGNSA, per germline. V was clipped by 1 base and J by 4 bases, with 7 bases between them. The CDR3 is CASSLVDRETQYF. CDR3 nucleotides: TGTGCCAGCAGCTTAGTCGACAGAGAGACCCAGTACTTC.

J is TRBJ1-5 and V is TRBV7-9; no clear D gene. CDR3 length: 14 residues. Looked up from germline, CDR1 is SEHNR and CDR2 is FQNEAQ (reference sequence). V was shortened by 5 bases and J by 1 base, with 9 bases between the two germline ends. This CDR3 is CASSESLSNQPQHF. The CDR3 nucleotides read TGTGCCAGCAGCGAATCCTTGAGCAATCAGCCCCAGCATTTT.

The CDR3 sequence is CASRPDSANYGYTF. The DNA for the CDR3 is TGTGCCAGCAGACCAGACAGCGCTAACTATGGCTACACCTTC. The genes are TRBV27 and TRBJ1-2; D is possibly TRBD1 (5 bases). Germline V gives CDR1 MNHEY, CDR2 SMNVEV (reference sequence). This CDR3 spans 14 amino acids. V dropped 6 bases and J dropped 0 bases, with 11 bases sitting between them.

The chain is built from TRBV5-1 and TRBJ1-1; D not resolved. The CDR3 has 14 residues. The V gene lost 5 bases and the J gene lost 3 bases, with 14 bases spanning the gap. Germline CDR1 is SGHRS and CDR2 is YFSETQ. In DNA, the CDR3 is TGCGCCAGCAGACGATACGGGAGTTACACTGAAGCTTTCTTT. Translated: CASRRYGSYTEAFF. The full variable domain, its missing parts supplied by reference TRBV5-1 and TRBJ1-1, is KAGVTQTPRYLIKTRGQQVTLSCSPISGHRSVSWYQQTPGQGLQFLFEYFSETQRNKGNFPGRFSGRQFSNSRSEMNVSTLELGDSALYLCASRRYGSYTEAFFGQGTRLTVV.

As DNA, the CDR3 is TGCAGCTCCAGGAAAGGGGGTGTCGGGGAAAAACTGTTTTTT. This gives the protein CSSRKGGVGEKLFF. V and J are TRBV29-1 and TRBJ1-4; maybe TRBD1 (6 bases). The length of the CDR3 is 14 residues. V dropped 8 bases and J dropped 8 bases, with 21 bases sitting between them. Germline V gene lookup returns CDR1 SQVTM and CDR2 ANQGSEA.

The chain has TRBV19 and TRBJ2-1; no definite D call. Trimming pared 2 bases from V and 7 bases from J, leaving 15 bases between. This CDR3 region has 15 residues. From germline, CDR1 is LNHDA and CDR2 SQIVND (reference sequence). The CDR3 is CASSITTTVVNEQFF. CDR3 DNA: TGTGCCAGTAGTATAACCACTACTGTAGTAAATGAGCAGTTCTTC.

The chain is built from TRBV3-1 (or the pseudogene TRBV3-2) and TRBJ2-6; TRBD2 agrees at 9 bases. In germline, CDR1 is LGHDT, CDR2 YNNKEL (reference sequence). The trim removed 6 bases at V and 1 base at J, leaving 4 bases unmatched. CDR3 size: 16 residues. In DNA form, the CDR3 reads TGTGCCAGCAGGAGACTAGCGGATTCTGGGGCCAACGTCCTGACTTTC. Translation gives CASRRLADSGANVLTF.

Notes on this clone: The junction shows a germline mismatch at one end, possibly a read error. The V gene is TRBV5-6, the J gene TRBJ2-2, with 9 bases that match TRBD2. CDR3 size: 14 residues. The germline gives CDR1 SGHDT, CDR2 YYEEEE. The CDR3 loop is CASNLGLATGELFF. Written as DNA, the CDR3 is TGTGCCAGCAACTTGGGACTAGCCACCGGGGAGCTGTTTTTT.

Only one count was recorded for this clone. V and J are TRBV11-3 and TRBJ2-7; weak D call: TRBD2 (5 bases). CDR1 is SGHNT, CDR2 YENEEA, per germline. The CDR3 consists of 13 residues. The V and J ends lost 1 base and 6 bases respectively, with 10 bases between them. CDR3 coding DNA: TGTGCCAGCAGCTTAGGAGTGCGGGCCGAGCAGTACTTC. This gives the protein CASSLGVRAEQYF.

The chain couples TRBV27 to TRBJ1-4; no clear D. The germline CDR1 and CDR2 sequences are MNHEY and SMNVEV (reference sequence). This CDR3 has 16 amino acids. Trimming took 4 bases from V and 4 from J, leaving 16 bases between them. This CDR3 is CASSYLQAGGNEKLFF. The CDR3, as DNA: TGTGCCAGCAGTTACCTTCAGGCAGGCGGTAATGAAAAACTGTTTTTT.

The chain joins TRBV19 to TRBJ1-6; D perhaps matches TRBD1 (5 bases). Germline V gene lookup returns CDR1 LNHDA and CDR2 SQIVND (reference sequence). V was trimmed by 7 bases and J by 9 bases, leaving 10 bases between them. CDR3 size: 12 residues. CDR3 residues: CASMRGGSPLHF. CDR3 nucleotides: TGTGCCAGTATGAGGGGTGGTTCACCCCTCCACTTT.

V gene TRBV19 combines with J gene TRBJ2-5, with TRBD1 matching 7 bases. Germline V gene sequence: CDR1 LNHDA, CDR2 SQIVND (reference sequence). The V and J ends lost 5 bases and 4 bases, in that order; junction bases with no gene match: 7. This CDR3 contains 14 residues. The chain's CDR3 is CASSDRGRIETQYF. In DNA, the CDR3 is TGTGCCAGTAGTGATAGGGGGCGGATAGAGACCCAGTACTTC.

The chain joins TRBV5-6 to TRBJ2-6, with 9 bases aligning to TRBD1. Germline V gene data show CDR1 as SGHDT and CDR2 as YYEEEE. This CDR3 region has 18 residues. Trimming removed 3 bases from V and 0 bases from J; junction bases left unmatched: 7. DNA of the CDR3: TGTGCCAGCAGCTGGGAAAGACAGGGGGTCTCTGGGGCCAACGTCCTGACTTTC. It specifies CASSWERQGVSGANVLTF.

This chain uses TRBV28 with TRBJ2-7; no clear D. Between the trimmed V and J ends, which lost 5 bases and 4 bases, there was a span of 18 bases. CDR3 length equals 15 residues. CDR1 is MDHEN and CDR2 is SYDVKM in the germline V gene. CDR3 sequence reads: CASSPPPPESYEQYF. CDR3 DNA: TGTGCCAGCAGTCCCCCCCCGCCGGAGTCTTACGAGCAGTACTTC.

The CDR3 reads CASTMEDLSNQPQHF. The CDR3 nucleotides are TGTGCCAGCACCATGGAGGATCTAAGCAATCAGCCCCAGCATTTT. The chain couples TRBV2 to TRBJ1-5; D ambiguous. There are 15 residues in the CDR3. Per the germline V gene, CDR1 is SNHLY and CDR2 is FYNNEI. V lost 7 bases, J lost 1 base, and 14 bases lay in between.